One T cell receptor beta chain is described in this entry. No antigen is known for it. The CDR3 consists of 17 residues. Germline V gene lookup returns CDR1 DFQATT and CDR2 SNEGSKA (reference sequence). RNA was extracted from bulk tissue without any cell sorting. Donors were chemotherapy-naive, newly diagnosed lung cancer surgical patients in China, August–late 2014. Three rounds of nested PCR, following a modified ARM-PCR protocol, produced the TCRbeta library. Each CDR3 protein is one row after TCRdb ran MiXCR on the multiplex PCR reads. The table lists under 140,000 distinct CDR3 sequences, 84% of them singletons, with 20% to 25% in the top ten. The entry originates in a study of tumor and adjacent non-tumor tissue in lung cancer. General study findings and limits: Shorter survival was associated with higher TCR diversity in tumors.

The TCR sequence derives from a man aged 70 or older with non-small cell lung cancer. The chain carries TRBV20-1 and TRBJ1-4; TRBD1 agrees at 11 bases. Sequences were obtained from lung tumor tissue. For the CDR3, the DNA is TGCACTGCAAGTGGGACAGGGGGGTCCAACTGGAATGAAAAACTGTTTTTT. Protein sequence: CTASGTGGSNWNEKLFF.